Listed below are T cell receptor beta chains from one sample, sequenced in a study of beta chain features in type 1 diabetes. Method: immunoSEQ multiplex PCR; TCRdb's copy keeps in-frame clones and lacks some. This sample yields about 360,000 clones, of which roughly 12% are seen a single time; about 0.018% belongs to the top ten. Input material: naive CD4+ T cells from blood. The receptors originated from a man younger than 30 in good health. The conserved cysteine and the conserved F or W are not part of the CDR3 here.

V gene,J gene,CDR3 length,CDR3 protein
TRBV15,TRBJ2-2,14,ATSRAAVSGTGELF
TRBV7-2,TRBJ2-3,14,ASSWTSGGARDTQY
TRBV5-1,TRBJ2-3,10,ASGTSTDTQY
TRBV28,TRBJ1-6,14,ASSSDRGPGNSPLH
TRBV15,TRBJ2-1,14,ATSRVPPIASNEQF
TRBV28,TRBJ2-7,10,ASSLEYYEQY
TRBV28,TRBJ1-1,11,ASGDRPGTEAF
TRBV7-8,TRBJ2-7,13,ASSLGGGLAGEQY
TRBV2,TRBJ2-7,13,ASSDSGTSTGQQY
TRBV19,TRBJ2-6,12,ASSIAAGANVLT
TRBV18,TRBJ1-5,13,ASSPSEQGNQPQH
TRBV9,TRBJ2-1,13,ASSVRPSGHNEQF
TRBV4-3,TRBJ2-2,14,ASSRTSGGNTGELF
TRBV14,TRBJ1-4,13,ASSRQARGNEKLF
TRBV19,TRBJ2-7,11,ASSIIPGGEQY
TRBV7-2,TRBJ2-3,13,ASSQAGGSTDTQY
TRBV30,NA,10,AWNHELYEQY
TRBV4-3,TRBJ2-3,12,ASSQRGSTDTQY
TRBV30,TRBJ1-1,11,AWSGTGGTEAF
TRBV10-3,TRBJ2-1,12,AISRESSYNEQF
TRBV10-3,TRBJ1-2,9,AIKAGDGYT
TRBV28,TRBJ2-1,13,ASSSPLDNYNEQF
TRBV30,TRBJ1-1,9,AWSGQIEAF